This T cell receptor (beta chain) was obtained from a study of T-cell memory formation after mild COVID-19. Study findings and constraints: Whether second-wave clones peaking at day 37 were SARS-CoV-2 specific went unconfirmed. The study found contracting CD4+ clones mainly in CM and EM and contracting CD8+ clones in EMRA. That cross-reactive memory joined was suggested by some responding clones appearing in pre-infection memory.

Trimming removed 0 bases from V and 1 base from J, with 20 bases in between. The CDR3 has 18 amino acids. Germline CDR1 and CDR2: SGHRS and YFSETQ. TCRalpha and TCRbeta libraries used 5'RACE with constant-segment primers and UMIs. Each CDR3 protein is one row after TCRdb ran MiXCR on the 5' RACE reads. Among 65,000 to 90,000 distinct CDR3 sequences listed, 9.5% to 15% were seen once. This clonotype has just a few counts. What it binds is unknown. This chain uses TRBV5-1 with TRBJ2-7, with D perhaps given as TRBD1 or TRBD2 (5 bases each). The source material was PBMCs or a T cell subset sorted from them (not recorded which). The receptor's source is a man between 18 and 29 years old who had mild COVID-19 (a few samples of this study predate the infection). Cell type and time point are not known. The CDR3 region is CASSLAGSGTDLSYEQYF. CDR3 nucleotide sequence: TGCGCCAGCAGCTTGGCGGGATCCGGGACGGACCTTTCCTACGAGCAGTACTTC. The full variable domain, with the rest looked up from reference TRBV5-1 and TRBJ2-7, is KAGVTQTPRYLIKTRGQQVTLSCSPISGHRSVSWYQQTPGQGLQFLFEYFSETQRNKGNFPGRFSGRQFSNSRSEMNVSTLELGDSALYLCASSLAGSGTDLSYEQYFGPGTRLTVT.